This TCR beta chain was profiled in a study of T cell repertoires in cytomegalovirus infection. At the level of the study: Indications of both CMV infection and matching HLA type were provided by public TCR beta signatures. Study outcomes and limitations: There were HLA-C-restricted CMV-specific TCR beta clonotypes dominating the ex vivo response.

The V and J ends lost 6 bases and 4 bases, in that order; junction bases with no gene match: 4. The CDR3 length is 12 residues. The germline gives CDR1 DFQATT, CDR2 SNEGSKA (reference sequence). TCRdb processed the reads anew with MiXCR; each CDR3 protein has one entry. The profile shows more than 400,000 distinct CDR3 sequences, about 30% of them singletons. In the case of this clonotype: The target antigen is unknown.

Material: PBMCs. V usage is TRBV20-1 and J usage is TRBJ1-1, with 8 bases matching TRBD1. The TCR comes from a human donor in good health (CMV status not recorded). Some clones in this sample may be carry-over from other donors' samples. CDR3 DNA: TGCAGTGCGGGAGACAGGGGCACTGAAGCTTTCTTT. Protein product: CSAGDRGTEAFF.